A single sample gave rise to the 25 T cell receptor beta chains below, sequenced in a study of blood T cell repertoires in COVID-19. Some clones are missing from TCRdb's copy, which holds only in-frame ones; the method was immunoSEQ multiplex PCR. The sample carries 190,000 or so clones, about 86% recorded once. Material: peripheral blood. The receptors shown here come from a man aged 60-69 years who had recovered from COVID-19.

The chain couples TRBV5-1 to TRBJ2-1, with 9 positions matching TRBD2. Germline CDR1 is SGHRS and CDR2 is YFSETQ. V lost 6 bases to trimming and J lost 7 bases; unmatched junction nucleotides: 8. The CDR3 contains 14 residues. CDR3 DNA sequence: TGCGCCAGCACGCCTAGCGGGAATGAGAATGAGCAGTTCTTC. Protein product: CASTPSGNENEQFF. The whole variable domain, remainder taken from reference TRBV5-1 and TRBJ2-1, is KAGVTQTPRYLIKTRGQQVTLSCSPISGHRSVSWYQQTPGQGLQFLFEYFSETQRNKGNFPGRFSGRQFSNSRSEMNVSTLELGDSALYLCASTPSGNENEQFFGPGTRLTVL.

J is TRBJ2-1 and V is TRBV3-1 (or the pseudogene TRBV3-2); 13 nucleotides align to TRBD2. This CDR3 region has 17 residues. From germline, CDR1 is LGHDT and CDR2 YNNKEL (reference sequence). With 4 bases clipped from V and 4 bases from J, the junction kept 7 bases outside the gene matches. The CDR3 is CASSRTSGRLWYNEQFF. The CDR3 DNA is TGTGCCAGCAGCCGGACTAGCGGGAGATTGTGGTACAATGAGCAGTTCTTC.

The chain employs TRBV9 and TRBJ1-3, with 7 bases lining up with TRBD1. Trimming at V came to 2 bases and at J to 1 base, leaving 3 bases not matched to a gene. CDR3 size: 15 residues. CDR1 SGDLS and CDR2 YYNGEE come from the germline V gene. The DNA of the CDR3 is TGTGCCAGCAGCGTTGGCAGGGGGTCTGGAAACACCATATATTTT. This sequence encodes CASSVGRGSGNTIYF.

The J gene is TRBJ1-5, the V gene TRBV30; D ambiguous. The V end was cut by 4 bases, the J end by 5 bases, with 12 bases between. The CDR3 has 13 residues. Germline values: CDR1 GTSNPN, CDR2 SVGIG (reference sequence). The CDR3: CAWTYGGDQPQHF. In DNA, the CDR3 is TGTGCCTGGACCTATGGCGGGGATCAGCCCCAGCATTTT.

This chain joins TRBV11-3 and TRBJ2-2, with D possibly matching TRBD1 (5 bases). The germline V gene has CDR1 SGHNT and CDR2 YENEEA. Trimming cost V 4 bases and J 1 base, with 10 bases left between them. The CDR3 covers 15 residues. CDR3 nucleotides: TGTGCCAGCAGCTCCAGGGTCGGGAACACCGGGGAGCTGTTTTTT. It specifies CASSSRVGNTGELFF.

The chain recombines TRBV20-1 with TRBJ1-1; D unresolved. Per germline, CDR1 DFQATT and CDR2 SNEGSKA (reference sequence). The CDR3 loop spans 10 amino acids. The germline V and J ends were trimmed by 4 bases and 8 bases, with 8 bases remaining between them. In DNA, the CDR3 is TGCAGTGCTAAGGAGTTAGAAGCTTTCTTT. Translation gives CSAKELEAFF.

The chain uses TRBV19 and TRBJ2-3; the D is unclear. Germline V gene data show CDR1 as LNHDA and CDR2 as SQIVND (reference sequence). The CDR3 runs to 13 residues. V was shortened by 4 bases and J by 4 bases, with 9 bases between the two germline ends. The CDR3 coding sequence is TGTGCCAGTAGTAACCTAGTCCCAGATACGCAGTATTTT. It encodes CASSNLVPDTQYF.

Here the CDR3 DNA reads TGTGCCAGCAGCTTGGGACAGGGATCGCGCAATCAGCCCCAGCATTTT. Its protein product is CASSLGQGSRNQPQHF. This rearrangement joins TRBV5-6 to TRBJ1-5, with 7 positions matching TRBD1. The CDR3 totals 16 residues. CDR1 is SGHDT, CDR2 YYEEEE, per germline. V lost 0 bases and J lost 2; bases outside the gene matches: 5.

This clone was detected once. The chain couples TRBV7-9 to TRBJ2-7; D might be TRBD2 (6 bases). Germline V gives CDR1 SEHNR, CDR2 FQNEAQ (reference sequence). V was trimmed by 5 bases and J by 3 bases, leaving 17 bases between them. The CDR3 runs to 15 residues. The DNA of the CDR3 is TGTGCCAGCAGCCCCAGAGTGACCGGGGGCTACGAGCAGTACTTC. This gives the protein CASSPRVTGGYEQYF. Full variable domain (outside the CDR3, taken from reference TRBV7-9 and TRBJ2-7): DTGVSQNPRHKITKRGQNVTFRCDPISEHNRLYWYRQTLGQGPEFLTYFQNEAQLEKSRLLSDRFSAERPKGSFSTLEIQRTEQGDSAMYLCASSPRVTGGYEQYFGPGTRLTVT.

The rearrangement joins TRBV27 to TRBJ2-1; D possibly corresponds to TRBD2 (5 bases). The germline CDR1 and CDR2 sequences are MNHEY and SMNVEV (reference sequence). With 2 bases removed from V and 4 bases from J, the gap between germline ends came to 6 bases. The CDR3 runs 13 residues. The DNA for the CDR3 is TGTGCCAGCAGTTTAAAGCGGTACAATGAGCAGTTCTTC. It specifies CASSLKRYNEQFF.

This chain uses TRBV19 with TRBJ1-2; maybe TRBD1 (6 bases). In germline, CDR1 is LNHDA, CDR2 SQIVND (reference sequence). The CDR3 has 13 amino acids. V was shortened by 6 bases and J by 4 bases, with 12 bases between the two germline ends. The CDR3 protein is CASREQGPYGYTF. CDR3 bases: TGTGCCAGTAGAGAACAGGGACCCTATGGCTACACCTTC.

The rearrangement uses TRBV30 and TRBJ1-1; 7 bases map to TRBD1. Germline CDR1 and CDR2: GTSNPN and SVGIG (reference sequence). The CDR3 runs 14 residues. Trimming removed 5 bases from V and 1 base from J; junction bases left unmatched: 7. The CDR3 sequence: CAWARGQTNTEAFF. The CDR3 DNA follows: TGTGCCTGGGCTAGGGGGCAGACGAACACTGAAGCTTTCTTT.

This chain joins TRBV19 and TRBJ2-3, with 14 bases lining up with TRBD2. Trimming at V came to 7 bases and at J to 4 bases, leaving 13 bases not matched to a gene. The germline CDR1 and CDR2 sequences are LNHDA and SQIVND (reference sequence). This CDR3 spans 18 amino acids. The CDR3 sequence is CASTLVGLAGVGADTQYF. CDR3 nucleotide sequence: TGTGCCAGTACCCTGGTGGGACTAGCGGGGGTGGGGGCAGATACGCAGTATTTT.

The J gene is TRBJ2-1, the V gene TRBV3-1 (or the pseudogene TRBV3-2); D unclear. The CDR3 runs to 14 residues. Germline V gene lookup returns CDR1 LGHDT and CDR2 YNNKEL (reference sequence). V dropped 4 bases and J dropped 0 bases, with 7 bases sitting between them. The CDR3 region has the DNA TGTGCCAGCAGCCCGGTGAGCTCCTACAATGAGCAGTTCTTC. This gives the protein CASSPVSSYNEQFF.

This clone occurred once. The V gene is TRBV5-4, the J gene TRBJ2-5, with 8 bases identical to TRBD1. Germline CDR1 and CDR2: SGHNT and YYREEE (reference sequence). With V trimmed by 4 bases and J by 5 bases, 7 bases remained unmatched. The length of the CDR3 is 14 residues. CDR3 nucleotide sequence: TGTGCCAGCAGCAGGACAGGGAGTGTGGAGACCCAGTACTTC. It encodes CASSRTGSVETQYF.

The rearrangement uses TRBV4-2 and TRBJ2-7, with 9 positions matching TRBD1. V trimming: 4 bases; J trimming: 6 bases; junction bases outside the gene matches: 7. Germline lookup yields CDR1 LGHNA and CDR2 YNFKEQ. This CDR3 region has 14 residues. CDR3 DNA: TGTGCCAGCAGCCCCAGTGGACAGGGGCGCGAGCAGTACTTC. Translating gives CASSPSGQGREQYF.

The chain recombines TRBV30 with TRBJ1-5; TRBD1 matches 7 bases. CDR1 is GTSNPN and CDR2 is SVGIG in the germline V gene (reference sequence). This CDR3 is built from 15 residues. The V gene end was trimmed by 3 bases and the J gene end by 0 bases; junction bases not matched to a gene: 5. CDR3 bases: TGTGCCTGGAGGGACAGGAGTCATAGCAATCAGCCCCAGCATTTT. Its translation: CAWRDRSHSNQPQHF. Full variable domain (missing parts from reference TRBV30 and TRBJ1-5): SQTIHQWPATLVQPVGSPLSLECTVEGTSNPNLYWYRQAAGRGLQLLFYSVGIGQISSEVPQNLSASRPQDRQFILSSKKLLLSDSGFYLCAWRDRSHSNQPQHFGDGTRLSIL.

This clone was seen once. V and J are TRBV5-4 and TRBJ2-1; maybe TRBD2 (5 bases). Deletions cut 7 bases from V and 8 bases from J, with 16 bases between. CDR3 size: 13 residues. Germline V CDR1 and CDR2: SGHNT, YYREEE (reference sequence). In DNA, the CDR3 is TGTGCCAGCCTCGGACTGAGCCGCGATGAGCAGTTCTTC. As protein: CASLGLSRDEQFF.

The chain is built from TRBV11-2 and TRBJ2-7; 11 positions agree with TRBD2. Germline CDR1 is SGHAT and CDR2 is FQNNGV. The CDR3 length is 15 residues. V shed 0 bases, J shed 3 bases, and the junction held 1 base outside the gene matches. The CDR3 spells CASSLEGLAVYEQYF. The DNA for the CDR3 is TGTGCCAGCAGCTTAGAGGGACTAGCGGTCTACGAGCAGTACTTC.

This chain links TRBV7-9 with TRBJ1-1; possibly TRBD1 for D (5 bases). Germline lookup yields CDR1 SEHNR and CDR2 FQNEAQ (reference sequence). CDR3 length: 12 residues. V was clipped by 2 bases and J by 8 bases, with 9 bases between them. The CDR3 loop is CASSLPGLEAFF. CDR3 coding DNA: TGTGCCAGCAGCTTACCAGGGTTGGAAGCTTTCTTT.

This clone appeared a single time. This rearrangement joins TRBV6-5 to TRBJ1-5, with TRBD1 matching 12 bases. Trimming took 10 bases from V and 6 from J; bases not matched to a gene: 7. The germline CDR1 and CDR2 sequences are MNHEY and SVGAGI. This CDR3 spans 14 amino acids. The CDR3 DNA sequence: TGTGCCACCAACCGGGACAGGGGGCGTCAGCCCCAGCATTTT. It is translated as CATNRDRGRQPQHF.

The chain couples TRBV6-6 to TRBJ2-3, with D possibly being TRBD2 (5 bases). V was trimmed by 0 bases and J by 2 bases, leaving 12 bases between them. The CDR3 is made up of 16 amino acids. Germline assignment: CDR1 MNHNY and CDR2 SVGAGI (reference sequence). CDR3 DNA sequence: TGTGCCAGCAGTTACTCCGAGACTACCCCCACAGATACGCAGTATTTT. Translation: CASSYSETTPTDTQYF.

The table lists this clone with many counts. The gene calls are TRBV2 and TRBJ1-1, with D hard to call. V was clipped by 6 bases and J by 1 base, with 9 bases between them. The germline CDR1 and CDR2 sequences are SNHLY and FYNNEI. The CDR3 is 13 residues long. Here the CDR3 reads CASSPRGNTEAFF. The CDR3 DNA reads as TGTGCCAGCAGCCCTCGGGGGAACACTGAAGCTTTCTTT.

The rearrangement joins TRBV12-5 to TRBJ1-2; no definite D call. Germline loops: CDR1 LGHNT, CDR2 FRNRAP. Deletions cut 1 base from V and 4 bases from J, with 4 bases between. The CDR3 covers 12 residues. This chain's CDR3 is CASGLEAYGYTF. The CDR3 bases are TGTGCTAGTGGTTTGGAAGCCTATGGCTACACCTTC.

The CDR3: CASIPGHAGNTIYF. The CDR3 DNA reads as TGTGCCAGTATCCCAGGGCACGCTGGAAACACCATATATTTT. The chain joins TRBV19 to TRBJ1-3; a weak D match, TRBD1 (5 bases). This CDR3 comprises 14 residues. The V end lost 7 bases, the J end lost 2 bases, and 12 bases lay between the germline ends. CDR1 LNHDA and CDR2 SQIVND come from the germline V gene (reference sequence).